The following is a T cell receptor beta chain sequence with its context. The sample originates from a study of T cell responses to AZD1222 COVID-19 vaccine. Measured with immunoSEQ multiplex PCR; TCRdb has only the in-frame clones, and not every one. The sample records more than 250,000 clones, 85% to 95% being singletons. The receptor was isolated from an adult in good health. Sequencing used peripheral blood, obtained on day 0 of AZD1222 vaccination.

DNA of the CDR3: TGTGCCAGTAGTACGTATCCGGGACCCTATGGCTACACCTTC. Its translation: CASSTYPGPYGYTF. This chain joins TRBV19 and TRBJ1-2; possible D gene TRBD1, 5 bases. Trimming took 4 bases from V and 4 from J, leaving 13 bases between them. Germline CDR1 is LNHDA and CDR2 is SQIVND (reference sequence). This CDR3 contains 14 residues. The full variable domain, with the rest looked up from reference TRBV19 and TRBJ1-2, is DGGITQSPKYLFRKEGQNVTLSCEQNLNHDAMYWYRQDPGQGLRLIYYSQIVNDFQKGDIAEGYSVSREKKESFPLTVTSAQKNPTAFYLCASSTYPGPYGYTFGSGTRLTVV.